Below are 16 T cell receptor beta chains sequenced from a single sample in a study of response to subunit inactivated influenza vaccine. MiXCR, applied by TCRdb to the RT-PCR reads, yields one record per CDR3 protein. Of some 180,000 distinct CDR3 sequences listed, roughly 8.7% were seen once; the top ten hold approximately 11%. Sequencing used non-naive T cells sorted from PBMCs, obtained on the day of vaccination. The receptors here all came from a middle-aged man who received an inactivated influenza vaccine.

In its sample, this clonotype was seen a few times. CDR3: CASSPGQGAGSEELFF. The CDR3 region has the DNA TGTGCCAGCAGTCCCGGACAGGGGGCAGGGTCCGAGGAGCTGTTTTTT. The chain joins TRBV28 to TRBJ2-2; TRBD1 matches 11 bases. The CDR3 consists of 16 residues. J gave up 10 bases and V 5 bases, and 12 bases lay outside the gene matches. Germline V gene lookup returns CDR1 MDHEN and CDR2 SYDVKM.

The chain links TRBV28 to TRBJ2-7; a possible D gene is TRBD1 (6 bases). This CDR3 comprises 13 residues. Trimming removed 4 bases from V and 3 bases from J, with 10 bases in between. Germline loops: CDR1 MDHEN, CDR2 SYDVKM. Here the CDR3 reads CASSSPDSYEQYF. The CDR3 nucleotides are TGTGCCAGCAGTTCTCCGGACAGCTACGAGCAGTACTTC.

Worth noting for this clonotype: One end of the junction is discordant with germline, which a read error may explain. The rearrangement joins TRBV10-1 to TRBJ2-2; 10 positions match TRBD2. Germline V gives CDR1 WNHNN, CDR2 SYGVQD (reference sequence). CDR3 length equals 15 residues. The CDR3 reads CACRRTSGNTGELFF. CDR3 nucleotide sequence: TGCGCCTGCAGAAGGACTAGCGGTAACACCGGGGAGCTGTTTTTT.

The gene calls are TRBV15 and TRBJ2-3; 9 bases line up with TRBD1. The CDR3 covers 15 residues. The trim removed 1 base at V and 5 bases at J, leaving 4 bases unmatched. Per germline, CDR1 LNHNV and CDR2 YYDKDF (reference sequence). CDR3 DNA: TGTGCCACCAGCAGAGGGACAGGGGCAAAAGATACGCAGTATTTT. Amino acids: CATSRGTGAKDTQYF.

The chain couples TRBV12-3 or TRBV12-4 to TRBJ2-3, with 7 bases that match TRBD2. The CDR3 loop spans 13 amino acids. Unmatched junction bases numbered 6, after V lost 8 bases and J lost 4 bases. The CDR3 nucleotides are TGTGCCAGCCTAGCGGATATAGCAGATACGCAGTATTTT. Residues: CASLADIADTQYF.

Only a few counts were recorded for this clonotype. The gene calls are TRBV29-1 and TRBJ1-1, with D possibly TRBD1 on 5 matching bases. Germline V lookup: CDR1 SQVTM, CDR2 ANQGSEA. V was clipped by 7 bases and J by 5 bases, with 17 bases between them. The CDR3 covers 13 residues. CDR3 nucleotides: TGCAGCGCGGACCAGGGAGGCGCGACTGAAGCTTTCTTT. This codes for CSADQGGATEAFF.

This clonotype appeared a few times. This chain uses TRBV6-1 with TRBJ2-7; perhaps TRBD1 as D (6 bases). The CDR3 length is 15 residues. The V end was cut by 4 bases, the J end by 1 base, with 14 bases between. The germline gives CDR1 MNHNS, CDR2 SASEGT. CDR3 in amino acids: CASSAIQGSSYEQYF. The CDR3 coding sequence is TGTGCCAGCAGTGCTATACAGGGATCGTCCTACGAGCAGTACTTC.

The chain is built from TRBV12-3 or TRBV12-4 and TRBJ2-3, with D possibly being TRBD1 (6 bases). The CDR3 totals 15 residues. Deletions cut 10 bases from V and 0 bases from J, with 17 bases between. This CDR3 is CAISPDSTSTDTQYF. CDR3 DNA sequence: TGTGCCATCAGCCCGGACAGTACTAGCACAGATACGCAGTATTTT.

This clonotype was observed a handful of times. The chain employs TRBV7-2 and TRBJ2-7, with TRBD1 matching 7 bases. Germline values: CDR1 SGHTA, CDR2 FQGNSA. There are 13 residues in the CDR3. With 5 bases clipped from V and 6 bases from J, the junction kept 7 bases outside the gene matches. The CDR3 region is CASSIDRVGEQYF. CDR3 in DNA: TGTGCCAGCAGCATAGACAGGGTAGGCGAGCAGTACTTC.

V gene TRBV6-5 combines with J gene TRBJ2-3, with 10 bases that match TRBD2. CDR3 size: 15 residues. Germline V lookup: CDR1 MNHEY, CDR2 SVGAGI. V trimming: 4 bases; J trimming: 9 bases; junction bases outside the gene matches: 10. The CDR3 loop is CASSSWASGSLTQYF. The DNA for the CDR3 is TGTGCCAGCAGTTCATGGGCTAGCGGGAGTCTCACGCAGTATTTT.

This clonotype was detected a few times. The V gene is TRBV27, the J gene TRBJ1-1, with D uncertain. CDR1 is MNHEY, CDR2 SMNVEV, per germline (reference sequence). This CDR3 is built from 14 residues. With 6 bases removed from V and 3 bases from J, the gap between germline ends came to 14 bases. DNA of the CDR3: TGTGCCAGCAGCCCCGGTGGGTCGTACACTGAAGCTTTCTTT. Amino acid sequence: CASSPGGSYTEAFF.

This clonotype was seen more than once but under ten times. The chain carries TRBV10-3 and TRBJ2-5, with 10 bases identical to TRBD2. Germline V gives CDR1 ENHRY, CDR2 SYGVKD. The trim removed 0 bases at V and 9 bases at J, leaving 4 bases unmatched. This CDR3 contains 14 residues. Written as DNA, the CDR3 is TGTGCCATCAGTGAGTCTAATAGCGGGAGGTCCCAGTACTTC. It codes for CAISESNSGRSQYF.

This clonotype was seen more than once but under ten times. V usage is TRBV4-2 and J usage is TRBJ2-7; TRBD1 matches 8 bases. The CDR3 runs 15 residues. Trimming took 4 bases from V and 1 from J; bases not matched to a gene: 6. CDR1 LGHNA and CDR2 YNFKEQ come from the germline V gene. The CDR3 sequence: CASSPSGQESYEQYF. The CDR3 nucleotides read TGTGCCAGCAGCCCCTCGGGACAGGAGTCCTACGAGCAGTACTTC.

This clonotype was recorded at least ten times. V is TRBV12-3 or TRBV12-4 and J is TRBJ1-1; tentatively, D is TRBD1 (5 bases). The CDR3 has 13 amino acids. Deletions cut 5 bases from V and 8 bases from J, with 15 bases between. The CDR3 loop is CASSHRGRGEAFF. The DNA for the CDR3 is TGTGCCAGCAGTCACCGGGGCCGGGGGGAAGCTTTCTTT.

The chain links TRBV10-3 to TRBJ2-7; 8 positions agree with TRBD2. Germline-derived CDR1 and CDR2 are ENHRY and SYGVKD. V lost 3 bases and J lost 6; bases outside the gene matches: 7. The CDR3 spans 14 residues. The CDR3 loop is CAISEAAGVGEQYF. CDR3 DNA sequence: TGTGCCATCAGTGAAGCAGCGGGAGTGGGCGAGCAGTACTTC.

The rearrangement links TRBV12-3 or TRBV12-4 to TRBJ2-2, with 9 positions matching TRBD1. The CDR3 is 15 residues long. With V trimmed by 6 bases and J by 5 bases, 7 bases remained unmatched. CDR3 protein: CASRWTGARTGELFF. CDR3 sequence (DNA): TGTGCCAGCAGGTGGACAGGGGCGAGAACCGGGGAGCTGTTTTTT.